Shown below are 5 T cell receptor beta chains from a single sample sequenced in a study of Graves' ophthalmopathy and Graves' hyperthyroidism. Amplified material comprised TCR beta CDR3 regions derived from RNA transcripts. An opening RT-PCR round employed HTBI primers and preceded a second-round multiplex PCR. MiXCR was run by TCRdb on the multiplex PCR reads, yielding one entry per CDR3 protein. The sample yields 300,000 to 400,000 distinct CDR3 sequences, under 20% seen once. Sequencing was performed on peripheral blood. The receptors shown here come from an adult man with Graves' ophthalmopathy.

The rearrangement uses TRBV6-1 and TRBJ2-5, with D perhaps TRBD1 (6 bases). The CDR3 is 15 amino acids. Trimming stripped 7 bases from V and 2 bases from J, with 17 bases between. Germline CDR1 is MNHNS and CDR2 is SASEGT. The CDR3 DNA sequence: TGTGCCAGCACCACCCCAGGGGCCGAACAAGAGACCCAGTACTTC. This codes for CASTTPGAEQETQYF.

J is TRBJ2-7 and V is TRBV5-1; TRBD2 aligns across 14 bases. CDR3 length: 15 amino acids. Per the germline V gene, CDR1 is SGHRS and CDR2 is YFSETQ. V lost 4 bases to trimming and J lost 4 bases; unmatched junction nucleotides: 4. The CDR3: CASSNGLAGGYEQYF. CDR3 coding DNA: TGCGCCAGCAGCAACGGACTAGCGGGAGGTTACGAGCAGTACTTC.

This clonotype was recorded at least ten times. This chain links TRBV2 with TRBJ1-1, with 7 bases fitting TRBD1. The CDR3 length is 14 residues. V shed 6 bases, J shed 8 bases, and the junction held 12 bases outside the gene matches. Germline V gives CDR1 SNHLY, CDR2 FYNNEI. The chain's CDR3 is CASRTRQGLREAFF. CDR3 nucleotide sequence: TGTGCCAGCAGGACCAGACAGGGCTTGAGGGAAGCTTTCTTT.

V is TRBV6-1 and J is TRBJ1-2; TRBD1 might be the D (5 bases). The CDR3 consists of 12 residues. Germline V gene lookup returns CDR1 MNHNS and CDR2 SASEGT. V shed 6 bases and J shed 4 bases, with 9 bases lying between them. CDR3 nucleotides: TGTGCCAGCAGCAGGGAGCCCTATGGCTACACCTTC. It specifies CASSREPYGYTF.

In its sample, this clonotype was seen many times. The CDR3 reads CASSPQSSLETQYF. The DNA of the CDR3 is TGTGCCAGCAGCCCTCAGAGTAGCTTGGAGACCCAGTACTTC. This chain uses TRBV7-2 with TRBJ2-5, with unresolved D. Per the germline V gene, CDR1 is SGHTA and CDR2 is FQGNSA. CDR3 length: 14 amino acids. V was shortened by 5 bases and J by 5 bases, with 15 bases between the two germline ends. The full variable domain, with the rest looked up from reference TRBV7-2 and TRBJ2-5, is GAGVSQSPSNKVTEKGKDVELRCDPISGHTALYWYRQSLGQGLEFLIYFQGNSAPDKSGLPSDRFSAERTGGSVSTLTIQRTQQEDSAVYLCASSPQSSLETQYFGPGTRLLVL.